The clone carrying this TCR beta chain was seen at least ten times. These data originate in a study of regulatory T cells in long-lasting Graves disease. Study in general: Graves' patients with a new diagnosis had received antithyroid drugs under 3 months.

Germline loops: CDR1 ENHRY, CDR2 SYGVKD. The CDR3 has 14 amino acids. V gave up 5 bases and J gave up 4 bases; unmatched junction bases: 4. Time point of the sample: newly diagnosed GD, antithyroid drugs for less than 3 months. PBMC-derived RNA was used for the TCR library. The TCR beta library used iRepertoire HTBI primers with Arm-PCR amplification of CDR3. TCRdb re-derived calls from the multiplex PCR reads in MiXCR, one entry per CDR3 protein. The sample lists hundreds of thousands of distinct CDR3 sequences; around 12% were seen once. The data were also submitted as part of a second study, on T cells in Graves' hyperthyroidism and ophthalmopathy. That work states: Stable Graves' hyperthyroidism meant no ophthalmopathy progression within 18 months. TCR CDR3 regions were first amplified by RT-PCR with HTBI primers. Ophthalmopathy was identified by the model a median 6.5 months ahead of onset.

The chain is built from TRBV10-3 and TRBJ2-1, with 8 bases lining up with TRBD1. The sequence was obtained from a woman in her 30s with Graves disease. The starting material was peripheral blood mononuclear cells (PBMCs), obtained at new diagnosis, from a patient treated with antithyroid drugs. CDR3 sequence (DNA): TGTGCCATCAGTTGGACAGGGAAATACAATGAGCAGTTCTTC. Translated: CAISWTGKYNEQFF.